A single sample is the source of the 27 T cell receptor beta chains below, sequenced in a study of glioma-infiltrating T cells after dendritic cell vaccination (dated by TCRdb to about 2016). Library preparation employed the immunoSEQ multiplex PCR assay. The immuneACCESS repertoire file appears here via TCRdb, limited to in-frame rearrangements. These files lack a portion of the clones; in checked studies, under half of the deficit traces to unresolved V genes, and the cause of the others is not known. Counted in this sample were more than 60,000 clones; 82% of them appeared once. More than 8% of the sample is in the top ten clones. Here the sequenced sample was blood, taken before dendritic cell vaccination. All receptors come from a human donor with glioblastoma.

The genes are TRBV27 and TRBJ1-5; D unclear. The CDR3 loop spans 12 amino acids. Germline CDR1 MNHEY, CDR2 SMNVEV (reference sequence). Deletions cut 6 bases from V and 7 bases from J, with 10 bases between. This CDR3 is CASRTAGQPQHF. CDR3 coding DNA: TGTGCCAGCAGAACGGCAGGACAGCCCCAGCATTTT.

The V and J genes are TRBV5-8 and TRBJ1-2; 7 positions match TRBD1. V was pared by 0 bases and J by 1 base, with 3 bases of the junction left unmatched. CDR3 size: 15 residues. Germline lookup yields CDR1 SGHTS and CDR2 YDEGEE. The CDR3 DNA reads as TGTGCCAGCAGCTTGGGTGGGACAGTTAACTATGGCTACACCTTC. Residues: CASSLGGTVNYGYTF. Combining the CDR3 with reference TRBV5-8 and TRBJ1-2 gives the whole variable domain EAGVTQSPTHLIKTRGQQATLRCSPISGHTSVYWYQQALGLGLQFLLWYDEGEERNRGNFPPRFSGRQFPNYSSELNVNALELEDSALYLCASSLGGTVNYGYTFGSGTRLTVV.

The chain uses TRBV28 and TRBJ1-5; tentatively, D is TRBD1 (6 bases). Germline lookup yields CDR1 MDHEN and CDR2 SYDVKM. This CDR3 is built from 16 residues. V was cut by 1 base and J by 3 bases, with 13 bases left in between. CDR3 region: CASSLYPGQINQPQHF. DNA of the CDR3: TGTGCCAGCAGTTTATACCCCGGACAGATCAATCAGCCCCAGCATTTT.

For the CDR3, the DNA is TGTGCCAGCAGTTTATGGGGACAGGGAATAGCCGAAAAACTGTTTTTT. Its translation: CASSLWGQGIAEKLFF. The V and J genes are TRBV28 and TRBJ1-4; 9 bases match TRBD1. The germline gives CDR1 MDHEN, CDR2 SYDVKM. V was clipped by 0 bases and J by 8 bases; unmatched bases: 7. This CDR3 region has 16 residues.

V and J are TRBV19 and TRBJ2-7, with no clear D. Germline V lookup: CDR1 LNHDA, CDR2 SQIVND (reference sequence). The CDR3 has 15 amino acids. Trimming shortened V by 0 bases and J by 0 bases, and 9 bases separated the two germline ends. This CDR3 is CASSIEAGSSYEQYF. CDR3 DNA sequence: TGTGCCAGTAGTATAGAGGCAGGCAGCTCCTACGAGCAGTACTTC.

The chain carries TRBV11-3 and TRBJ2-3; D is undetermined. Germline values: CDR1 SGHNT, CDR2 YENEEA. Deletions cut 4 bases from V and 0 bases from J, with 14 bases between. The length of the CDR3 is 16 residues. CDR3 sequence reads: CASSSHSDTSTDTQYF. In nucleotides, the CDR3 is TGTGCCAGCAGCTCCCACAGTGACACAAGCACAGATACGCAGTATTTT.

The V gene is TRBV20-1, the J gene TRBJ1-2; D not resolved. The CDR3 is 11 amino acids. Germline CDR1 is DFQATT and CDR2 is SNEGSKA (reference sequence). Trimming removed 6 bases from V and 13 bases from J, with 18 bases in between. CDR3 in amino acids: CSASRHGSCTF. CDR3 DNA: TGCAGTGCCTCCAGACATGGCAGCTGCACCTTC.

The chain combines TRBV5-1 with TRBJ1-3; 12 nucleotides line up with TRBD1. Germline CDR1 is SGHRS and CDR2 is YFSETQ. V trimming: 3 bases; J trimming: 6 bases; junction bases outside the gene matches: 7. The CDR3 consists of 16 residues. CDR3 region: CASSSSGTGGENTIYF. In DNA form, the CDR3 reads TGCGCCAGCAGCTCGTCCGGGACAGGGGGCGAAAACACCATATATTTT.

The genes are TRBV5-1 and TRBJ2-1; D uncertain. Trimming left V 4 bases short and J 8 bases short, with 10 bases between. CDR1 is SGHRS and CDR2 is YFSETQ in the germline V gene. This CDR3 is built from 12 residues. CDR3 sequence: CASSPVGHEQFF. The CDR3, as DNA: TGCGCCAGCAGCCCCGTGGGCCATGAGCAGTTCTTC.

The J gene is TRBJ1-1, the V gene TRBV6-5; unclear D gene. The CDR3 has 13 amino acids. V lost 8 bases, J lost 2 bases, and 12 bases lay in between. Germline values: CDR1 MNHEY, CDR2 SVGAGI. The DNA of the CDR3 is TGTGCCAGCTACTACGTTGGTAACACTGAAGCTTTCTTT. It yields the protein CASYYVGNTEAFF.

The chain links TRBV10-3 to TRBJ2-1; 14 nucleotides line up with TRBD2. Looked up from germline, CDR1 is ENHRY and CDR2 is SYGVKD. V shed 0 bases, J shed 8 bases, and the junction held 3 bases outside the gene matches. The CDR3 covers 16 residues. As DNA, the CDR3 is TGTGCCATCAGTGAGTCGGGGACTAGCGGGGGCGATGAGCAGTTCTTC. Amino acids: CAISESGTSGGDEQFF.

DNA for the CDR3: TGTGCCAGCACCCTGCTAAAAACCGGGGGAGAGACCCAGTACTTC. Translating gives CASTLLKTGGETQYF. This chain connects TRBV2 to TRBJ2-5, with a weak D call TRBD2 (6 bases). The germline CDR1 and CDR2 sequences are SNHLY and FYNNEI. The ends were cut back, 7 bases at V and 4 bases at J, with 19 bases in the middle. CDR3 size: 15 residues.

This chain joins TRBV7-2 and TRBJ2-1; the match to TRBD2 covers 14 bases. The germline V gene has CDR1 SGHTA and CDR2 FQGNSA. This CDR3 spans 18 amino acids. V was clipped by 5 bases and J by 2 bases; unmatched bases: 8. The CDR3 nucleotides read TGTGCCAGCAGCCGAGGACTAGCGGGGGGCGTCCCCTACAATGAGCAGTTCTTC. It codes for CASSRGLAGGVPYNEQFF.

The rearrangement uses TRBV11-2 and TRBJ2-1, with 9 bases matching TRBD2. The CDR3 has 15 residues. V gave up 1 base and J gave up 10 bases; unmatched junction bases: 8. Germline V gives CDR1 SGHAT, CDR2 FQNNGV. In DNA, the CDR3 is TGTGCCAGCAGCTTAGTGGCGGGGGGGGTCGCGGAGCAGTTCTTC. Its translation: CASSLVAGGVAEQFF.

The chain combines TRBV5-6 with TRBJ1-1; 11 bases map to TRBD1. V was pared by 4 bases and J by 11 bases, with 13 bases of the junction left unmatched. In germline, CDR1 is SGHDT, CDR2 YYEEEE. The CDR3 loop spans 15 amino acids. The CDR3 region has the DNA TGTGCCAGCAGCAAAGCAGGGACAGGGGGAAGGGGCGCTTTCTTT. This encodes CASSKAGTGGRGAFF.

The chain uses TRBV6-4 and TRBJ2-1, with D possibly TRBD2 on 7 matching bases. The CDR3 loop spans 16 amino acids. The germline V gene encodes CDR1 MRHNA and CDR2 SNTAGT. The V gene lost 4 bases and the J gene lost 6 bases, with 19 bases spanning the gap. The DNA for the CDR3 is TGTGCCAGCAGTGTGGCAGCTAGGGGGGGATTCAATGAGCAGTTCTTC. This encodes CASSVAARGGFNEQFF.

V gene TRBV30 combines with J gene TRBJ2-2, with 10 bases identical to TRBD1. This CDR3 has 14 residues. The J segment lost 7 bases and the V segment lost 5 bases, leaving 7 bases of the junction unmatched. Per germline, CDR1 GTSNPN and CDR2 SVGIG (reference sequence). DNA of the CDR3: TGTGCCTGGGGAAGACAGGGGGCTGGCGGGGAGCTGTTTTTT. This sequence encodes CAWGRQGAGGELFF.

CDR3 sequence (DNA): TGTGCCAGCAGTTACTCGAGAGGGAACGGGGAAAAACTGTTTTTT. This gives the protein CASSYSRGNGEKLFF. The V call is TRBV6-6, the J call TRBJ1-4; D unclear. This CDR3 comprises 15 residues. Germline V gene data show CDR1 as MNHNY and CDR2 as SVGAGI (reference sequence). V was cut by 0 bases and J by 8 bases, with 13 bases left in between.

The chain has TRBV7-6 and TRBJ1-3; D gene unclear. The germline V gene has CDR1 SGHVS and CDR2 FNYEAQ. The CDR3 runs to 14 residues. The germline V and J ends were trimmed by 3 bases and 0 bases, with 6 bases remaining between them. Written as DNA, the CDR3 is TGTGCCAGCAGCTTTCAAGCCTCTGGAAACACCATATATTTT. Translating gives CASSFQASGNTIYF.

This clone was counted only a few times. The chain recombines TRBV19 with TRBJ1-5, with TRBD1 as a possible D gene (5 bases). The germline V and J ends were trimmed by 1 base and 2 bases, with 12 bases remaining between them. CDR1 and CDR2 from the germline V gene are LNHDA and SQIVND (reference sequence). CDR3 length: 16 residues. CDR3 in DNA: TGTGCCAGTAGTATAGTCAGGGTTCATGGCAATCAGCCCCAGCATTTT. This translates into CASSIVRVHGNQPQHF.

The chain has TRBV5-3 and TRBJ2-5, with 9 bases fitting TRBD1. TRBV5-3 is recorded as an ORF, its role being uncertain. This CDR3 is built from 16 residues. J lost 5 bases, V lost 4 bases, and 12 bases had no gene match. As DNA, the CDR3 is TGTGCCAGAAGCCACGTTCCGGACAGGGGTGCCGAGACCCAGTACTTC. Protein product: CARSHVPDRGAETQYF.

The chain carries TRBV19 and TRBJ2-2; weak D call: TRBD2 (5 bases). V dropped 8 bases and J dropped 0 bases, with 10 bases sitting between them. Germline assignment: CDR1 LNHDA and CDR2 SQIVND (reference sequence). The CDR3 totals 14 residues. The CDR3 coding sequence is TGTGCCAGTCGCGGAGGAACGAACACCGGGGAGCTGTTTTTT. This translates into CASRGGTNTGELFF.

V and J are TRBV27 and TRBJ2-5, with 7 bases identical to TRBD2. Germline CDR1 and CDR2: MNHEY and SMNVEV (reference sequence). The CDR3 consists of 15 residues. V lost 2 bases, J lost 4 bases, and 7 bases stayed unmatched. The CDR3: CASSLEGRAIETQYF. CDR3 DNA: TGTGCCAGCAGTTTAGAAGGGAGGGCCATAGAGACCCAGTACTTC.

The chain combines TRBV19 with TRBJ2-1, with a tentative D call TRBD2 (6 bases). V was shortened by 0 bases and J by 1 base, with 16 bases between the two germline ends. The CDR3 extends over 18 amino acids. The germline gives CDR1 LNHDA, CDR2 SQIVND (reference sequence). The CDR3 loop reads CASSIDHSAGYSYNEQFF. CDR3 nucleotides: TGTGCCAGTAGTATAGATCATTCAGCGGGCTATTCCTACAATGAGCAGTTCTTC.

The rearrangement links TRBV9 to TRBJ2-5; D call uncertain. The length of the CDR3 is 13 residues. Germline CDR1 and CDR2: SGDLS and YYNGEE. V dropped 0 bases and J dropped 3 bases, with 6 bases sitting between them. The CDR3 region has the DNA TGTGCCAGCAGCGTAGGTCTAGAAGAGACCCAGTACTTC. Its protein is CASSVGLEETQYF.

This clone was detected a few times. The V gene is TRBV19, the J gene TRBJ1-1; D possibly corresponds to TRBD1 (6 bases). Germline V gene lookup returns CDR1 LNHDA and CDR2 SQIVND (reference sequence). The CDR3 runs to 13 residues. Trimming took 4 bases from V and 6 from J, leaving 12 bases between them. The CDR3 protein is CASSKTGKAEAFF. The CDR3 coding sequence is TGTGCCAGTAGTAAAACAGGGAAAGCTGAAGCTTTCTTT.

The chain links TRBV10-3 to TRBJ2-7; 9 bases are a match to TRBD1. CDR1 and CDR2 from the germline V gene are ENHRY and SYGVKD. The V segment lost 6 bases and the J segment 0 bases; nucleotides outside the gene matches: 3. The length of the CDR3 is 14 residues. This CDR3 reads CAISRQGDSYEQYF. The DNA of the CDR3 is TGTGCCATCAGCAGACAGGGGGACTCCTACGAGCAGTACTTC.